This T cell receptor beta chain was documented in a study of T cells in Graves' hyperthyroidism and ophthalmopathy. Across the study: Peripheral blood samples were taken at initial diagnosis, prior to any treatment.

This clonotype showed up many times. Antigen: not known. CDR3 length: 17 residues. Germline loops: CDR1 MNHEY, CDR2 SMNVEV (reference sequence). V shed 3 bases and J 8 bases; nucleotides not matched to a gene: 14. TCR beta CDR3 region amplification was performed from RNA transcripts. First-round RT-PCR with HTBI primers amplified the TCR CDR3 region. One entry per CDR3 protein results from TCRdb running MiXCR on the multiplex PCR reads. The repertoire has a few hundred thousand distinct CDR3 sequences, about a sixth of them found once; the top ten carry under 8%. Patients counted as stable if ophthalmopathy did not develop within 18 months. Study-wide points: The majority of expanded thyroid clonotypes above 0.001 also appeared in blood. Ophthalmopathy cases were set apart from stable hyperthyroidism by a 13 V-J model.

This receptor was obtained from a woman between 25 and 40 years old with Graves' hyperthyroidism. The V call is TRBV27, the J call TRBJ1-2, with 11 nucleotides matching TRBD1. The sample taken for sequencing was blood. CDR3 DNA sequence: TGTGCCAGCAGTTTGGGATCTCTTGGACAGGGGGCGAACGGCTACACCTTC. Amino acids: CASSLGSLGQGANGYTF.